Listed below are T cell receptor beta chains from one sample, sequenced in a study of T cells in Graves' hyperthyroidism and ophthalmopathy. TCRdb redid the calling of the multiplex PCR reads with MiXCR, one entry per CDR3 protein. This sample has about 700,000 distinct CDR3 sequences, with about 45% found just once. Sequenced sample: peripheral blood or thyroid tissue (not recorded which). Receptors were obtained from an adult man with Graves' disease, either hyperthyroidism or ophthalmopathy (not recorded which). The CDR3 runs from the conserved cysteine through the conserved F or W. The order of the fields is CDR3 protein, CDR3 DNA, clone size, V gene, D gene, J gene. The D gene is left open where the match is weak. Clone size, where shown, is once, few, many, or a class for clones that have expanded.

CASSESRILNSPLHF,TGTGCCAGCAGTGAATCCAGGATACTTAATTCACCCCTCCACTTT,few,TRBV2,NA,TRBJ1-6
CSAGELAGVGEQYF,TGCAGTGCTGGAGAACTAGCGGGGGTGGGGGAGCAGTACTTC,NA,TRBV20-1,TRBD2,TRBJ2-7
CAISGDSGQETQYF,TGTGCCATCAGTGGTGATAGCGGACAAGAGACCCAGTACTTC,many,TRBV6-1,NA,TRBJ2-5
CASSLGSGGATRETQYF,TGTGCCAGCAGCTTAGGTAGCGGGGGGGCCACCCGAGAGACCCAGTACTTC,NA,TRBV11-1,TRBD2,TRBJ2-5
CSVPGGAGSTEAFF,TGCAGCGTGCCAGGGGGCGCAGGGAGCACTGAAGCTTTCTTT,NA,TRBV29-1,TRBD1,TRBJ1-1
CSVEDGRGDSGNTIYF,TGCAGCGTTGAAGATGGCAGGGGAGACTCTGGAAACACCATATATTTT,many,TRBV29-1,NA,TRBJ1-3
CASRPPFEDQPRHF,TGTGCCAGCAGACCTCCCTTCGAGGATCAGCCCCGGCATTTT,NA,TRBV10-3,NA,TRBJ1-5
CAIRGTSGDEQYF,TGTGCCATCAGGGGGACTAGCGGGGACGAGCAGTACTTC,NA,TRBV10-3,TRBD2,TRBJ2-7
CASSELTSGRALDTGELFF,TGTGCCAGCAGTGAATTGACTAGCGGGAGGGCCTTGGACACCGGGGAGCTGTTTTTT,NA,TRBV2,TRBD2,TRBJ2-2
CASEQDRNTEAFF,TGTGCCAGCGAACAGGACAGGAACACTGAAGCTTTCTTT,NA,TRBV2,NA,TRBJ1-1
CSAKGQENYEQYF,TGCAGTGCTAAAGGACAGGAGAACTACGAGCAGTACTTC,few,TRBV20-1,TRBD1,TRBJ2-7
CASSARVDSNSPLHF,TGTGCCAGCAGTGCTAGAGTGGACAGTAATTCACCCCTCCACTTT,NA,TRBV25-1,NA,TRBJ1-6
CARQGGGQETQYF,TGTGCCCGTCAGGGAGGGGGCCAAGAGACCCAGTACTTC,NA,TRBV9,NA,TRBJ2-5
CASSGTGNNQPQHF,TGTGCCAGCAGCGGGACAGGGAACAATCAGCCCCAGCATTTT,many,TRBV12-3/TRBV12-4,TRBD1,TRBJ1-5
CAISEGRPTSGRARNTIYF,TGTGCCATCAGTGAAGGTCGGCCGACTAGCGGGAGGGCCAGGAACACCATATATTTT,once,TRBV10-3,NA,TRBJ1-3
CASSSLEGQGPYEQYF,TGTGCCAGTAGTAGCTTGGAGGGACAGGGGCCCTACGAGCAGTACTTC,NA,TRBV7-9,TRBD1,TRBJ2-7
CSVEEGDTGNTIYF,TGCAGCGTTGAAGAGGGTGACACTGGAAACACCATATATTTT,NA,TRBV29-1,NA,TRBJ1-3
CASSLDMDTHYGYTF,TGCGCCAGCAGCTTGGACATGGACACCCACTATGGCTACACCTTC,NA,TRBV5-1,NA,TRBJ1-2
CSAARTGGSYEQYF,TGCAGCGCCGCCCGAACAGGGGGATCCTACGAGCAGTACTTC,NA,TRBV29-1,TRBD1,TRBJ2-7
CSVVGQGANVLTF,TGCAGCGTCGTGGGACAGGGGGCCAACGTCCTGACTTTC,NA,TRBV29-1,TRBD1,TRBJ2-6
CSASHSGSYEQYF,TGCAGTGCTAGCCATAGCGGCTCCTACGAGCAGTACTTC,NA,TRBV20-1,NA,TRBJ2-7
CASNPGREGFIYSNQPQHF,TGTGCCAGCAATCCGGGGCGAGAGGGATTCATATATAGCAATCAGCCCCAGCATTTT,NA,TRBV6-5,NA,TRBJ1-5
CASSVDGSKRQPQHF,TGTGCCAGCAGCGTAGATGGCTCTAAAAGGCAGCCCCAGCATTTT,few,TRBV9,NA,TRBJ1-5
CASNLDAEAFF,TGTGCCAGCAACCTGGATGCTGAAGCTTTCTTT,many,TRBV7-2,NA,TRBJ1-1
CASSLEGQGGSPLHF,TGTGCCAGCAGTTTAGAGGGACAGGGGGGTTCACCCCTCCACTTT,NA,TRBV12-3/TRBV12-4,TRBD1,TRBJ1-6
CASPTGESGNTIYF,TGTGCCAGCCCTACAGGAGAATCTGGAAACACCATATATTTT,few,TRBV7-8,NA,TRBJ1-3
CASIPQTGELFF,TGTGCCAGCATTCCCCAAACCGGGGAGCTGTTTTTT,NA,TRBV2,NA,TRBJ2-2
CASGGGGADTQYF,TGTGCCAGCGGGGGCGGGGGGGCCGATACGCAGTATTTT,few,TRBV19,TRBD2,TRBJ2-3
CASSLLVGKDEKLFF,TGTGCCAGCAGCTTACTTGTCGGGAAGGATGAAAAACTGTTTTTT,few,TRBV7-9,NA,TRBJ1-4